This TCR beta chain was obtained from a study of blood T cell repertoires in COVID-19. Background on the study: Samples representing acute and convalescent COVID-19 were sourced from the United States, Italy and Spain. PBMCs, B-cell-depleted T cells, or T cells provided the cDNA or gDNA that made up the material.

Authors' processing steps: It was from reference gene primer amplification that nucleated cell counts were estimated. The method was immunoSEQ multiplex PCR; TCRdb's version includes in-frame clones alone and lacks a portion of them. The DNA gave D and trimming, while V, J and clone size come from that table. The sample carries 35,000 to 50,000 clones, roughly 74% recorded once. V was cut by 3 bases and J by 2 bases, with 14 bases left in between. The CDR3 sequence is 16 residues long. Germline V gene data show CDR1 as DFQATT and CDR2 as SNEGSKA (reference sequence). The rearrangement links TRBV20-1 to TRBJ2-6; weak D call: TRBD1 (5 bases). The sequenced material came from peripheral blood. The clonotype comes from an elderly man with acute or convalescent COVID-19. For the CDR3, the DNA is TGCAGTGCTAGTAGGCCGTCCAGGGCTGGGGCCAACGTCCTGACTTTC. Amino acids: CSASRPSRAGANVLTF.